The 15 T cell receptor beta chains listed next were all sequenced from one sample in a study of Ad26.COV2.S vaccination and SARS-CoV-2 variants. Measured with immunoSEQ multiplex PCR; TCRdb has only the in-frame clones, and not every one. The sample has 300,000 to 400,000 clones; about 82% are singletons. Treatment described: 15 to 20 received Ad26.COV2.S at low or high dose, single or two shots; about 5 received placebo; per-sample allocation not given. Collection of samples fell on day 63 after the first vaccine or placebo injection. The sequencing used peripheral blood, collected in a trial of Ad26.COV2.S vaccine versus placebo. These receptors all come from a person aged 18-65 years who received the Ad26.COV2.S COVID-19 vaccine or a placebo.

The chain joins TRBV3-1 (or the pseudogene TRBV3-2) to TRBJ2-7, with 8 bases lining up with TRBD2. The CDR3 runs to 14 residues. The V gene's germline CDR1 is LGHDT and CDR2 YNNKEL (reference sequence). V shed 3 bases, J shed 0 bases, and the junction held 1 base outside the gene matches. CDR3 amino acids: CASSHGTSSYEQYF. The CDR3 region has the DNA TGTGCCAGCAGCCACGGGACTAGCTCCTACGAGCAGTACTTC.

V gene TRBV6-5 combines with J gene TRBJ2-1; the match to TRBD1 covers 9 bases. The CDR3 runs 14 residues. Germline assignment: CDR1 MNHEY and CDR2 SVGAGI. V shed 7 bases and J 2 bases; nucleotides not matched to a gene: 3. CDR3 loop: CASTTGGAYNEQFF. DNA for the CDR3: TGTGCCAGCACGACAGGGGGGGCCTACAATGAGCAGTTCTTC.

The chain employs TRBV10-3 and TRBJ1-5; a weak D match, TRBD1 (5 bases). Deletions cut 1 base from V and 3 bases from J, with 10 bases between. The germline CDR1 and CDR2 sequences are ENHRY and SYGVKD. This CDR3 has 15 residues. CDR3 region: CAISEWDGVNQPQHF. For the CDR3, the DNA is TGTGCCATCAGTGAGTGGGACGGAGTCAATCAGCCCCAGCATTTT.

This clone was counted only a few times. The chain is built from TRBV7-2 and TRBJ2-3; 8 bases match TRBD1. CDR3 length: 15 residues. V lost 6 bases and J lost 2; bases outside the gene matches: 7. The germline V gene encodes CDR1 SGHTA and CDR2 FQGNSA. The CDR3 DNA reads TGTGCCAGCAGTCAAGACAGGGGTTCCACAGATACGCAGTATTTT. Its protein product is CASSQDRGSTDTQYF. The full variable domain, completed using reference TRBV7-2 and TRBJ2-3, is GAGVSQSPSNKVTEKGKDVELRCDPISGHTALYWYRQSLGQGLEFLIYFQGNSAPDKSGLPSDRFSAERTGGSVSTLTIQRTQQEDSAVYLCASSQDRGSTDTQYFGPGTRLTVL.

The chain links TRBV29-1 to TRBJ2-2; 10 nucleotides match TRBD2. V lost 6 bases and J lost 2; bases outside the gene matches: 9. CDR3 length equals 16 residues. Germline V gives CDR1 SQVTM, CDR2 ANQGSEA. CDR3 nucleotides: TGCAGCGTGCAACTAGCGGGGAGACCTAACACCGGGGAGCTGTTTTTT. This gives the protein CSVQLAGRPNTGELFF.

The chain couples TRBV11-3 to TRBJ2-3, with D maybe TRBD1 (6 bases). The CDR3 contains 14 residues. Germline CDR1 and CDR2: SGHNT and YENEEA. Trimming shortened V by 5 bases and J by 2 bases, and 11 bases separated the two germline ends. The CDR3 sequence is CASSPGQLTDTQYF. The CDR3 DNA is TGTGCCAGCAGCCCAGGACAGCTCACAGATACGCAGTATTTT. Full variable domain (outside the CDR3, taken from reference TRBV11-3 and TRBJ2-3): EAGVVQSPRYKIIEKKQPVAFWCNPISGHNTLYWYLQNLGQGPELLIRYENEEAVDDSQLPKDRFSAERLKGVDSTLKIQPAELGDSAVYLCASSPGQLTDTQYFGPGTRLTVL.

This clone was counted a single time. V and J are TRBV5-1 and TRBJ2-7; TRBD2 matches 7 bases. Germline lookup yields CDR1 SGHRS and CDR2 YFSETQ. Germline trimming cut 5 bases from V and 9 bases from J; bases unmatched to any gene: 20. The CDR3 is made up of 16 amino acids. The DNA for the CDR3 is TGCGCCAGCAGACTGGGAGGGGACGCCGCCTCCTTAACGCAGTACTTC. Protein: CASRLGGDAASLTQYF.

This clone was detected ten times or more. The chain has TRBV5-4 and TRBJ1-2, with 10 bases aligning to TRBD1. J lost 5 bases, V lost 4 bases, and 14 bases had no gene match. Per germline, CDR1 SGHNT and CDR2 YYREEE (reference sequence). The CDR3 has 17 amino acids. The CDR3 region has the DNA TGTGCCAGCAGCGGGGGGCCGGGACAGGGGAGAGGGTATGGCTACACCTTC. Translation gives CASSGGPGQGRGYGYTF.

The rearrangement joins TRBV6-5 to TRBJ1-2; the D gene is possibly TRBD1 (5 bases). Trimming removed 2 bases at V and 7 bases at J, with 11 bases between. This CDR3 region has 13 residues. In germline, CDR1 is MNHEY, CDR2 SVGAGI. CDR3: CASSYGAGGGYTF. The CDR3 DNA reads TGTGCCAGCAGTTACGGGGCGGGCGGTGGCTACACCTTC.

CDR3 residues: CASSFLVTGELFF. CDR3 coding DNA: TGCGCCAGCAGTTTTCTAGTCACCGGGGAGCTGTTTTTT. The chain recombines TRBV5-1 with TRBJ2-2, with D unresolved. Germline V lookup: CDR1 SGHRS, CDR2 YFSETQ. CDR3 size: 13 residues. V lost 5 bases and J lost 4, with 9 bases in between.

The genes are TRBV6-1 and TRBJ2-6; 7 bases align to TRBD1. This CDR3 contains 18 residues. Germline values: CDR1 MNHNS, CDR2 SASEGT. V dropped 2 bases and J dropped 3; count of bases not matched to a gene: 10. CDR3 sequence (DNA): TGTGCCAGCAGTGAACAAAGGGGGCGGGTTTATGGGGCCAACGTCCTGACTTTC. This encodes CASSEQRGRVYGANVLTF.

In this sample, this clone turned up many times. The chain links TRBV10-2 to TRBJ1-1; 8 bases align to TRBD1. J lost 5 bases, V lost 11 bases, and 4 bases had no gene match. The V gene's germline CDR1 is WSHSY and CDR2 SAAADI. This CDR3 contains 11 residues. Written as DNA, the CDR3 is TGCGCCGCCACAGGGGGGACTGAAGCTTTCTTT. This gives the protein CAATGGTEAFF.

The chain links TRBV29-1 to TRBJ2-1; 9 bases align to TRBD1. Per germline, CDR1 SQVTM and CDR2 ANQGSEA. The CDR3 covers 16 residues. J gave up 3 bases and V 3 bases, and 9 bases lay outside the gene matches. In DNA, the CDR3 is TGCAGCGTTGACTTCGGGACAGGGATCCTCTACAATGAGCAGTTCTTC. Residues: CSVDFGTGILYNEQFF.

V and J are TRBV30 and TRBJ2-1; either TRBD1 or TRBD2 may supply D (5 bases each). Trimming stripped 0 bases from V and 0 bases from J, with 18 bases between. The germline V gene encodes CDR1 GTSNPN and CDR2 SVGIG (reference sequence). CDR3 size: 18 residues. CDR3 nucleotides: TGTGCCTGGAGTGTGAGTCTGGGGGAATGGAGCTCCTACAATGAGCAGTTCTTC. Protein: CAWSVSLGEWSSYNEQFF.

CDR3 coding DNA: TGCGCCAGCAAGCCCTTAGACAGCTCCTACGAGCAGTACTTC. It encodes CASKPLDSSYEQYF. V gene TRBV5-1 combines with J gene TRBJ2-7; TRBD1 might be the D (5 bases). V lost 6 bases to trimming and J lost 0 bases, with 13 bases between them. The CDR3 extends over 14 amino acids. The germline gives CDR1 SGHRS, CDR2 YFSETQ.